The 5 T cell receptor beta chains in this list originate from one sample, sequenced in a study of T cell responses to AZD1222 COVID-19 vaccine. Sequencing used immunoSEQ multiplex PCR; TCRdb keeps in-frame clones, though not all of them. This sample has 100,000 or so clones; around 89% occur once, and the top ten carry just over 5.5%. The sequences come from peripheral blood, collected 28 days after the second AZD1222 dose. These receptors all come from an adult who received the AZD1222 COVID-19 vaccine.

V usage is TRBV27 and J usage is TRBJ1-2, with D hard to call. The length of the CDR3 is 14 residues. Germline assignment: CDR1 MNHEY and CDR2 SMNVEV (reference sequence). V gave up 6 bases and J gave up 5 bases, with 16 bases separating them. Written as DNA, the CDR3 is TGTGCCAGCAGACAAAGTTCCCTGGGGTATGGCTACACCTTC. Its translation: CASRQSSLGYGYTF.

The rearrangement links TRBV30 to TRBJ1-3; a possible D gene is TRBD1 (5 bases). V lost 2 bases and J 4 bases, leaving 12 bases between the germline ends. Germline CDR1 and CDR2: GTSNPN and SVGIG (reference sequence). The CDR3 contains 14 residues. The CDR3 sequence: CAWSIQAYGNTIYF. The CDR3 bases are TGTGCCTGGAGTATACAGGCTTACGGAAACACCATATATTTT.

CDR3 in amino acids: CASGKSLGNEKLFF. The CDR3 DNA is TGTGCCAGCGGGAAATCGCTAGGGAACGAAAAACTGTTTTTT. The V call is TRBV2, the J call TRBJ1-4; no clear D gene. Trimming removed 8 bases from V and 8 bases from J, with 18 bases in between. Per germline, CDR1 SNHLY and CDR2 FYNNEI. The CDR3 length is 14 residues.

The CDR3 DNA is TGTGCCAGCAGCCAGGAAACAGCGAAAAAGCAGTTCTTC. Encoded protein: CASSQETAKKQFF. V gene TRBV3-1 (or the pseudogene TRBV3-2) combines with J gene TRBJ2-1, with D unclear. The CDR3 totals 13 residues. The germline gives CDR1 LGHDT, CDR2 YNNKEL (reference sequence). Trimming removed 3 bases at V and 11 bases at J, with 14 bases between.

V gene TRBV9 combines with J gene TRBJ2-5, with TRBD2 identical over 14 bases. CDR3 size: 16 residues. The ends lost 4 bases at V and 4 bases at J; junction bases unmatched: 6. Germline CDR1 reads SGDLS; CDR2 reads YYNGEE. Here the CDR3 reads CASSRTSGGSGETQYF. CDR3 coding DNA: TGTGCCAGCAGCAGGACTAGCGGGGGGTCGGGAGAGACCCAGTACTTC. Full variable domain (outside the CDR3, taken from reference TRBV9 and TRBJ2-5): DSGVTQTPKHLITATGQRVTLRCSPRSGDLSVYWYQQSLDQGLQFLIQYYNGEERAKGNILERFSAQQFPDLHSELNLSSLELGDSALYFCASSRTSGGSGETQYFGPGTRLLVL.